This is a list of T cell receptor beta chains from one sample in a study of Ad26.COV2.S vaccination and SARS-CoV-2 variants. Method: immunoSEQ multiplex PCR; TCRdb's copy keeps in-frame clones and lacks some. Here the sample spans roughly 410,000 clones, approximately 83% being singletons. The sequencing used peripheral blood, collected in a trial of Ad26.COV2.S vaccine versus placebo. These TCRs come from a person between 18 and 60 years old who received the Ad26.COV2.S COVID-19 vaccine or a placebo. Each CDR3 is given with its conserved first and last residue.

V gene: TRBV21-1; J gene: TRBJ2-3; CDR3 protein: CASTVVEHTDTQYF
V gene: TRBV5-1; J gene: TRBJ1-1; CDR3 protein: CASSPWGGVNTEAFF
V gene: TRBV6-6; J gene: TRBJ1-1; CDR3 protein: CASSYKGTEAFF
V gene: TRBV3-1/TRBV3-2; J gene: TRBJ1-5; CDR3 protein: CASSQVGLSGEPQHF
V gene: TRBV7-2; J gene: TRBJ1-4; CDR3 protein: CASSPIPRGEKLFF
V gene: TRBV19; J gene: TRBJ2-7; CDR3 protein: CASSNRDSFGEQYF
V gene: TRBV5-6; J gene: TRBJ1-2; CDR3 protein: CASSGEGNYGYTF
V gene: TRBV11-2; J gene: TRBJ1-4; CDR3 protein: CASSLGRGGHSTNEKLFF
V gene: TRBV7-9; J gene: TRBJ1-2; CDR3 protein: CASSLISWGYTF
V gene: TRBV15; J gene: TRBJ2-5; CDR3 protein: CATSRATGGKETQYF
V gene: TRBV7-3; J gene: TRBJ2-2; CDR3 protein: CASSWGETGELFF
V gene: TRBV3-1/TRBV3-2; J gene: TRBJ2-7; CDR3 protein: CASSQSVPEHDSFDTYEQYF
V gene: TRBV11-3; J gene: TRBJ2-7; CDR3 protein: CASSLERGGRAYEQYF
V gene: TRBV28; J gene: TRBJ1-3; CDR3 protein: CASRGTGSHTIYF
V gene: TRBV5-4; J gene: TRBJ2-3; CDR3 protein: CASSLARTQYF
V gene: TRBV12-3/TRBV12-4; J gene: TRBJ2-1; CDR3 protein: CASSRGSGQFFF
V gene: TRBV14; J gene: TRBJ1-4; CDR3 protein: CASSARGEKLFF
V gene: TRBV9; J gene: TRBJ1-2; CDR3 protein: CASSVAGQAYGYTF
V gene: TRBV19; J gene: TRBJ1-2; CDR3 protein: CASSIDQGTIYGYTF
V gene: TRBV11-2; J gene: TRBJ2-5; CDR3 protein: CASSHSRGGEWETQYF
V gene: TRBV5-1; J gene: TRBJ2-1; CDR3 protein: CASSWGLERFGEQFF
V gene: TRBV29-1; J gene: TRBJ2-4; CDR3 protein: CSVDAYGGTGTKNIQYF
V gene: TRBV3-1/TRBV3-2; J gene: TRBJ1-5; CDR3 protein: CASSHPPGERNQPQHF
V gene: TRBV7-2; J gene: TRBJ2-3; CDR3 protein: CASSRMGGTDTQYF